Below are 18 T cell receptor beta chains sequenced from a single sample in a study of blood T cell repertoires in COVID-19. Produced via immunoSEQ multiplex PCR; TCRdb's table is partial and in-frame only. This table holds hundreds of thousands of clones, around 87% found once. Sequencing was performed on peripheral blood. The source of these receptors is a woman aged 45-59 years who had recovered from COVID-19.

The genes are TRBV29-1 and TRBJ2-1, with TRBD2 matching 11 bases. Germline assignment: CDR1 SQVTM and CDR2 ANQGSEA. Germline trimming cut 6 bases from V and 3 bases from J; bases unmatched to any gene: 7. The CDR3 length is 15 residues. The CDR3 region has the DNA TGCAGCGTCACGCTGACTAGCGGGGACTACAATGAGCAGTTCTTC. Its protein product is CSVTLTSGDYNEQFF.

The V call is TRBV28, the J call TRBJ1-3, with D tentatively TRBD1 (6 bases). The CDR3 length is 15 residues. Germline V CDR1 and CDR2: MDHEN, SYDVKM. Trimming left V 2 bases short and J 0 bases short, with 8 bases between. The CDR3 DNA reads as TGTGCCAGCAGTTTAGACAGGACCTCTGGAAACACCATATATTTT. Its translation: CASSLDRTSGNTIYF. The variable domain in full, with the rest retrieved from reference TRBV28 and TRBJ1-3, is DVKVTQSSRYLVKRTGEKVFLECVQDMDHENMFWYRQDPGLGLRLIYFSYDVKMKEKGDIPEGYSVSREKKERFSLILESASTNQTSMYLCASSLDRTSGNTIYFGEGSWLTVV.

The chain couples TRBV28 to TRBJ1-6; D call uncertain. Deletions cut 5 bases from V and 9 bases from J, with 14 bases between. Germline V gene lookup returns CDR1 MDHEN and CDR2 SYDVKM. There are 14 residues in the CDR3. Written as DNA, the CDR3 is TGTGCCAGCAGTCCGCGCGGCCACGTTTCACCCCTCCACTTT. Translated, it gives CASSPRGHVSPLHF.

The count of this clone is one. This chain links TRBV7-6 with TRBJ2-3; TRBD2 aligns across 8 bases. The V gene end was trimmed by 1 base and the J gene end by 4 bases; junction bases not matched to a gene: 7. This CDR3 has 16 amino acids. The germline V gene encodes CDR1 SGHVS and CDR2 FNYEAQ. The chain's CDR3 is CASSLDGAGGSDTQYF. The CDR3 DNA follows: TGTGCCAGCAGCTTAGATGGGGCGGGAGGATCAGATACGCAGTATTTT.

The J gene is TRBJ2-6, the V gene TRBV5-4, with D uncertain. Germline V gene lookup returns CDR1 SGHNT and CDR2 YYREEE (reference sequence). Trimming cost V 3 bases and J 2 bases, with 3 bases left between them. The CDR3 runs 13 residues. CDR3 sequence: CASSSTGANVLTF. The CDR3 DNA is TGTGCCAGCAGCTCAACTGGGGCCAACGTCCTGACTTTC.

This clone appeared a few times. The chain recombines TRBV2 with TRBJ1-5, with D maybe TRBD1 (6 bases). V was trimmed by 7 bases and J by 2 bases, leaving 9 bases between them. CDR1 and CDR2 from the germline V gene are SNHLY and FYNNEI. There are 13 residues in the CDR3. The CDR3 DNA is TGTGCCAGCACTAGGACAGGCAATCAGCCCCAGCATTTT. Its translation is CASTRTGNQPQHF.

This chain links TRBV5-8 with TRBJ2-7, with TRBD1 matching over 7 bases. Per germline, CDR1 SGHTS and CDR2 YDEGEE. This CDR3 region has 15 residues. With V trimmed by 2 bases and J by 2 bases, 7 bases remained unmatched. Here the CDR3 DNA reads TGTGCCAGCAGCTTCACACGGACAGGAACCTACGAGCAGTACTTC. It specifies CASSFTRTGTYEQYF.

The chain uses TRBV2 and TRBJ2-3, with D possibly being TRBD2 (6 bases). V was clipped by 3 bases and J by 2 bases, with 12 bases between them. Germline V gene lookup returns CDR1 SNHLY and CDR2 FYNNEI. The CDR3 covers 15 residues. CDR3: CASSEEGPDTDTQYF. CDR3 sequence (DNA): TGTGCCAGCAGTGAGGAGGGCCCTGACACAGATACGCAGTATTTT.

J is TRBJ2-7 and V is TRBV19; 7 positions agree with TRBD2. Trimming cost V 0 bases and J 5 bases; bases outside gene matches: 10. Germline V lookup: CDR1 LNHDA, CDR2 SQIVND (reference sequence). The CDR3 is 16 amino acids. The CDR3 nucleotides read TGTGCCAGTAGTATAGATTCGTGGCGGGAGCCCAACGAGCAGTACTTC. This gives the protein CASSIDSWREPNEQYF. Full variable domain (missing parts from reference TRBV19 and TRBJ2-7): DGGITQSPKYLFRKEGQNVTLSCEQNLNHDAMYWYRQDPGQGLRLIYYSQIVNDFQKGDIAEGYSVSREKKESFPLTVTSAQKNPTAFYLCASSIDSWREPNEQYFGPGTRLTVT.

This clone was counted between two and nine times. The chain links TRBV12-2 to TRBJ2-1; TRBD2 is the table's D call and was not checked against the DNA. TRBV12-2 has pseudogene status. The CDR3 contains 15 residues. For the CDR3, the DNA is TGTGCAAGTCGCGTACTAGCGGGAGGGCCGCATGAGCAGTTCTTC. Amino acids: CASRVLAGGPHEQFF.

A word on this clone: The junction shows a germline mismatch at one end, possibly a read error. The chain carries TRBV7-7 and TRBJ2-5; tentatively, D is TRBD1 (6 bases). The CDR3 loop spans 13 amino acids. Germline values: CDR1 SSHAT, CDR2 FNYEAQ (reference sequence). CDR3 residues: CASSLTQGGTQYF. The CDR3 bases are TGTGCTAGCAGCTTAACACAGGGCGGGACCCAGTACTTC.

The chain is built from TRBV10-3 and TRBJ1-2; D is unclear. Germline loops: CDR1 ENHRY, CDR2 SYGVKD. V shed 0 bases and J shed 4 bases, with 9 bases lying between them. The CDR3 runs 14 residues. The CDR3 here is CAISESVQLYGYTF. CDR3 in DNA: TGTGCCATCAGTGAGTCGGTACAGCTCTATGGCTACACCTTC.

Remarks on this clone: The sample has other DNA sequences that encode this CDR3 too. The rearrangement links TRBV7-2 to TRBJ1-2; the D gene is possibly TRBD1 (6 bases). This CDR3 is 13 amino acids long. Germline V gene sequence: CDR1 SGHTA, CDR2 FQGNSA. The germline V and J ends were trimmed by 3 bases and 2 bases, with 7 bases remaining between them. The CDR3 spells CASSLDSNYGYTF. In DNA, the CDR3 is TGTGCCAGCAGCTTGGACAGCAACTATGGCTACACCTTC.

This chain connects TRBV4-2 to TRBJ2-5; 13 bases fit TRBD2. Germline trimming cut 0 bases from V and 5 bases from J; bases unmatched to any gene: 3. CDR1 is LGHNA, CDR2 YNFKEQ, per germline. The CDR3 has 16 amino acids. The CDR3 sequence is CASSQDRTSGSETQYF. For the CDR3, the DNA is TGTGCCAGCAGCCAAGATAGGACTAGCGGGAGCGAGACCCAGTACTTC.

V is TRBV2 and J is TRBJ2-3, with 13 bases matching TRBD2. Germline CDR1 SNHLY, CDR2 FYNNEI. This CDR3 is 15 amino acids long. V gave up 5 bases and J gave up 4 bases; unmatched junction bases: 3. DNA for the CDR3: TGTGCCAGCAGTTGGACTAGCGGGAGATCAGATACGCAGTATTTT. The encoded protein is CASSWTSGRSDTQYF.

The chain uses TRBV28 and TRBJ1-5; D perhaps matches TRBD1 (5 bases). Germline CDR1 reads MDHEN; CDR2 reads SYDVKM. Deletions cut 5 bases from V and 6 bases from J, with 14 bases between. The CDR3 has 14 amino acids. CDR3 nucleotides: TGTGCCAGCAGTCCGACAGATGGTCGTCAGCCCCAGCATTTT. Its translation is CASSPTDGRQPQHF.

This chain joins TRBV28 and TRBJ2-1; 8 nucleotides agree with TRBD2. Germline CDR1 MDHEN, CDR2 SYDVKM. The junction had 5 bases not matched to a gene; V was cut back by 4 bases and J by 6 bases. The CDR3 covers 14 residues. The DNA of the CDR3 is TGTGCCAGCAGTTCCCCGGGACTAGTCAATGAGCAGTTCTTC. This gives the protein CASSSPGLVNEQFF.

This sequence joins TRBV19 and TRBJ1-5; the match to TRBD1 covers 7 bases. The ends lost 4 bases at V and 6 bases at J; junction bases unmatched: 6. The length of the CDR3 is 14 residues. Per germline, CDR1 LNHDA and CDR2 SQIVND (reference sequence). CDR3 sequence reads: CASSTTGVGQPQHF. The CDR3 coding sequence is TGTGCCAGTAGTACCACAGGGGTGGGTCAGCCCCAGCATTTT.